The rows below give T cell receptor beta chains drawn from one sample of a study of radiotherapy plus CTLA-4 blockade in lung cancer. Sequenced by immunoSEQ multiplex PCR; TCRdb stores in-frame clones only, minus some. The sample holds about 110,000 clones, roughly four fifths seen once. Material: peripheral blood, obtained from a patient treated with radiotherapy plus ipilimumab. Source of these receptors: a human donor with non-small cell lung cancer that progressed on radiotherapy plus ipilimumab. Some clones in this sample may be carry-over from other donors' samples. The CDR3 runs from the conserved cysteine through the conserved F or W. Each record gives: D gene, V gene, clone size, J gene, CDR3 length, CDR3 DNA, CDR3 protein. The D gene is left open where the match is weak. Part of the rows lack a size; the others show once, few, many or a class for expanded clones.

D gene: .; V gene: TRBV7-2; clone size: .; J gene: TRBJ1-5; CDR3 length: 15; CDR3 DNA: TGTGCCAGCAGCCCTACGCCCAATAGCAATCAGCCCCAGCATTTT; CDR3 protein: CASSPTPNSNQPQHF
D gene: .; V gene: TRBV4-1; clone size: .; J gene: TRBJ2-1; CDR3 length: 16; CDR3 DNA: TGCGCCAGCAGCCTCATTGGTAGGGGCTCCTACAATGAGCAGTTCTTC; CDR3 protein: CASSLIGRGSYNEQFF
D gene: .; V gene: TRBV5-1; clone size: .; J gene: TRBJ1-1; CDR3 length: 14; CDR3 DNA: TGCGCCAGCAGCTCACAGGGACCGAACACTGAAGCTTTCTTT; CDR3 protein: CASSSQGPNTEAFF
D gene: TRBD2; V gene: TRBV7-3; clone size: .; J gene: TRBJ2-3; CDR3 length: 15; CDR3 DNA: TGTGCCAGCAGCTTACAGCGGGGCGCCCCAGATACGCAGTATTTT; CDR3 protein: CASSLQRGAPDTQYF
D gene: TRBD2; V gene: TRBV5-6; clone size: .; J gene: TRBJ2-3; CDR3 length: 16; CDR3 DNA: TGTGCCAGCAGCTTGGTTGCGGGGGGACACACAGATACGCAGTATTTT; CDR3 protein: CASSLVAGGHTDTQYF
D gene: .; V gene: TRBV6-6; clone size: .; J gene: TRBJ1-6; CDR3 length: 15; CDR3 DNA: TGTGCCAGCAGTTCCTACAGGGTTGGAAATTCACCCCTCCACTTT; CDR3 protein: CASSSYRVGNSPLHF
D gene: .; V gene: TRBV29-1; clone size: .; J gene: TRBJ2-1; CDR3 length: 11; CDR3 DNA: TGCAGCGTTATAGAGGGGAAACGGCAGTTCTTC; CDR3 protein: CSVIEGKRQFF
D gene: .; V gene: TRBV5-1; clone size: .; J gene: TRBJ2-7; CDR3 length: 15; CDR3 DNA: TGCGCCAGCAGCTTGGCCGCTTCTAAGAGCTACGAGCAGTACTTC; CDR3 protein: CASSLAASKSYEQYF
D gene: .; V gene: TRBV6-6; clone size: few; J gene: TRBJ1-5; CDR3 length: 11; CDR3 DNA: TGTGCCAGCAGAGCAGGGGAGCCCCAGCATTTT; CDR3 protein: CASRAGEPQHF
D gene: .; V gene: TRBV7-2; clone size: .; J gene: TRBJ1-4; CDR3 length: 14; CDR3 DNA: TGTGCCAGCAGCTTAGGAGGGGGAAATGAAAAACTGTTTTTT; CDR3 protein: CASSLGGGNEKLFF
D gene: TRBD2; V gene: TRBV28; clone size: .; J gene: TRBJ2-3; CDR3 length: 15; CDR3 DNA: TGTGCCAGCAGTGACGCGGGGGGCCGCACAGATACGCAGTATTTT; CDR3 protein: CASSDAGGRTDTQYF